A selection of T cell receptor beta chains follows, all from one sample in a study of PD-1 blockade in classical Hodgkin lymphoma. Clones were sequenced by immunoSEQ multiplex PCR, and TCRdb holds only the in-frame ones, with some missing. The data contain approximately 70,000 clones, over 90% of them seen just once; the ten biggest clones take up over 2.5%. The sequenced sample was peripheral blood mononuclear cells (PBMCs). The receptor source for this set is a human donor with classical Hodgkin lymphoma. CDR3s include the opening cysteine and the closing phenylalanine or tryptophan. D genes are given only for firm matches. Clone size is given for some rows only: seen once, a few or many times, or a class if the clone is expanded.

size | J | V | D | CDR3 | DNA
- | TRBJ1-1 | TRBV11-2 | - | CASSLGQGNTEAFF | TGTGCCAGCAGCTTGGGACAAGGGAACACTGAAGCTTTCTTT
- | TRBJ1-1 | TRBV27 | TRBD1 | CASSYRGTEAFF | TGTGCCAGCAGTTACAGGGGCACTGAAGCTTTCTTT
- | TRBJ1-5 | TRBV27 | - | CASSLSRSGNQPQHF | TGTGCCAGCAGTTTAAGCCGGTCTGGGAATCAGCCCCAGCATTTT
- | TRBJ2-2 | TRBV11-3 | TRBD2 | CASSSSSGGGLKLFF | TGTGCCAGCAGCTCCTCGAGCGGGGGTGGTCTGAAGCTGTTTTTT
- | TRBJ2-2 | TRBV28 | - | CAHSEPNTGELFF | TGTGCACACAGCGAACCGAACACCGGGGAGCTGTTTTTT
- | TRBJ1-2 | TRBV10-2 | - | CASSEDVWGDYGYTF | TGCGCCAGCAGTGAGGACGTGTGGGGGGACTATGGCTACACCTTC
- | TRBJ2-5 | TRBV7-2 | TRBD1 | CASSLSTGGVETQYF | TGTGCCAGCAGCTTATCGACAGGGGGCGTAGAGACCCAGTACTTC
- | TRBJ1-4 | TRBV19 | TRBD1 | CASSPTDRGLNEKLFF | TGTGCCAGTAGTCCGACGGACAGGGGTCTCAATGAAAAACTGTTTTTT
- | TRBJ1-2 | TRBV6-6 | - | CASSTREVYNYGYTF | TGTGCCAGCAGCACCCGGGAGGTGTATAACTATGGCTACACCTTC
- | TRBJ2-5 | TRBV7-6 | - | CASSLVGGETQYF | TGTGCCAGCAGCTTAGTGGGTGGAGAGACCCAGTACTTC
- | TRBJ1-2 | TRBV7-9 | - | CASSQIREDGYTF | TGTGCCAGCAGTCAAATCCGGGAAGATGGCTACACCTTC
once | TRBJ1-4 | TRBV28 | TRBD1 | CASSAEGASEKLFF | TGTGCCAGCAGTGCGGAGGGGGCGAGTGAAAAACTGTTTTTT
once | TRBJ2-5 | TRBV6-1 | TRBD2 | CASSDGLAGGQRETQYF | TGTGCCAGCAGTGACGGACTAGCGGGGGGGCAGCGAGAGACCCAGTACTTC
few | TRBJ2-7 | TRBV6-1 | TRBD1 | CASRITGAEQYF | TGTGCCAGCAGGATTACAGGGGCCGAGCAGTACTTC
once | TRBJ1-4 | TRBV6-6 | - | CASQVPTNEKLFF | TGTGCCAGTCAAGTACCAACTAATGAAAAACTGTTTTTT
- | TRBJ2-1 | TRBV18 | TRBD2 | CASSPGLAGVAFF | TGTGCCAGCTCACCGGGGCTAGCGGGCGTAGCGTTCTTC
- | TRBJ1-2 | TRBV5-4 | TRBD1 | CASSSGGPGGRANYGYTF | TGTGCCAGCAGCTCGGGCGGGCCAGGGGGGAGGGCTAACTATGGCTACACCTTC
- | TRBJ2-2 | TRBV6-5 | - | CASSRLEPTGELFF | TGTGCCAGCAGTCGACTAGAGCCCACCGGGGAGCTGTTTTTT
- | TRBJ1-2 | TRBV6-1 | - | CASSDLLGASYGYTF | TGTGCCAGCAGTGATCTTTTGGGTGCTAGCTATGGCTACACCTTC
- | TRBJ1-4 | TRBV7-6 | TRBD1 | CASSLADRGQEKLFF | TGTGCCAGCAGCCTAGCGGACAGGGGGCAAGAAAAACTGTTTTTT
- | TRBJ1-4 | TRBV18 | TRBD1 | CASSPLTGGEKLFF | TGTGCCAGCTCACCTCTGACAGGGGGCGAAAAACTGTTTTTT
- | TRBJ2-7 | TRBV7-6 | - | CASSLQGDEQYF | TGTGCCAGCAGCTTGCAGGGCGACGAGCAGTACTTC
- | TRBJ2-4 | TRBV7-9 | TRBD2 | CASSRRQAGGAKNIQYF | TGTGCCAGCAGCAGACGCCAGGCGGGAGGAGCCAAAAACATTCAGTACTTC
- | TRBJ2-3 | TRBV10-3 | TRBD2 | CAISDPTSGSADTQYF | TGTGCCATCAGTGACCCCACTAGCGGGAGCGCAGATACGCAGTATTTT
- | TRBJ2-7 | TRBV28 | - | CASSLSGTIYEQYF | TGTGCCAGCAGTTTGTCCGGGACGATTTACGAGCAGTACTTC
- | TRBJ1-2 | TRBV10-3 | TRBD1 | CAISGQGKGYTF | TGTGCCATCAGTGGACAGGGGAAGGGCTACACCTTC
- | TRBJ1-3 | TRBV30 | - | CAWSVGYGSASFSGNTIYF | TGTGCCTGGAGTGTTGGGTACGGGTCAGCTTCTTTCTCTGGAAACACCATATATTTT
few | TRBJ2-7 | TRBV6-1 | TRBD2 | CASTGLDPHNEQYF | TGTGCCAGCACCGGACTAGACCCACACAACGAGCAGTACTTC
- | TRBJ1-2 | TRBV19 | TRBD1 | CASSILTGGENGYTF | TGTGCCAGTAGTATTTTAACAGGGGGCGAAAATGGCTACACCTTC
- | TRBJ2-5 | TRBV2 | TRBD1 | CASSLTGADPAQYF | TGTGCCAGCAGTTTAACAGGGGCCGACCCGGCCCAGTACTTC
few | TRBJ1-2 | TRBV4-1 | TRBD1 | CASSQARDRGVYGYTF | TGCGCCAGCAGCCAGGCCAGGGACAGGGGGGTCTATGGCTACACCTTC
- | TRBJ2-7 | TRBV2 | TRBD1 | CASSELVTGFRPTSQNFYEQYF | TGTGCCAGCAGTGAATTGGTGACAGGGTTCCGCCCTACGAGTCAAAACTTCTACGAGCAGTACTTC
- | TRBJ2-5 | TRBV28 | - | CASSGQYQETQYF | TGTGCCAGCAGCGGACAGTACCAAGAGACCCAGTACTTC
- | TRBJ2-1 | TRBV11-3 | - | CASSLGGSRSGEQFF | TGTGCCAGCAGCTTAGGCGGAAGTAGGTCCGGTGAGCAGTTCTTC
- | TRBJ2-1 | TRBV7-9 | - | CASSPTEGGMFNEQFF | TGTGCCAGCAGCCCAACGGAGGGGGGCATGTTTAATGAGCAGTTCTTC
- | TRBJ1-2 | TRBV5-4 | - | CASSLLSVGYTF | TGTGCCAGCAGCTTGTTGTCAGTAGGCTACACCTTC
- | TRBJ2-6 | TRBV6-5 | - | CASSKGEAGANVLTF | TGTGCCAGCTCAAAGGGGGAGGCCGGGGCCAACGTCCTGACTTTC
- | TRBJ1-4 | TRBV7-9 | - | CASSFDEKLFF | TGTGCCAGCAGCTTCGATGAAAAACTGTTTTTT
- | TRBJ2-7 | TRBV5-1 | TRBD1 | CASSSGTGRFEQYF | TGCGCCAGCAGCTCCGGGACAGGGAGGTTCGAGCAGTACTTC
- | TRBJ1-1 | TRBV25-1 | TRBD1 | CASSQGQLNTEAFF | TGTGCCAGCAGTCAGGGACAGTTGAACACTGAAGCTTTCTTT
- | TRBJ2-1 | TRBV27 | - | CASSFLPYNEQFF | TGTGCCAGCAGTTTTCTCCCCTACAATGAGCAGTTCTTC
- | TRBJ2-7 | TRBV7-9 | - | CASSGSSYEQYF | TGTGCCAGCAGCGGGAGCTCCTACGAGCAGTACTTC
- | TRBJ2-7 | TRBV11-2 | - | CASSRDLQSYEQYF | TGTGCCAGCAGCCGCGACTTACAATCCTACGAGCAGTACTTC
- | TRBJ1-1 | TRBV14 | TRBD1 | CASPQGYKLNTEAFF | TGTGCCAGTCCACAGGGGTATAAACTGAACACTGAAGCTTTCTTT
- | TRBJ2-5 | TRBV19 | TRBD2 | CASTTWEGQTQYF | TGTGCCAGTACCACCTGGGAGGGCCAGACCCAGTACTTC
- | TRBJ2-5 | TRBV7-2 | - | CASSLYTGQTQYF | TGTGCCAGCAGCTTATACACGGGCCAGACCCAATACTTC
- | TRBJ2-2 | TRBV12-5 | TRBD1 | CASGLAPSVHPGQGHTGELFF | TGTGCTAGTGGTTTGGCTCCCTCCGTTCATCCGGGACAGGGGCACACCGGGGAGCTGTTTTTT
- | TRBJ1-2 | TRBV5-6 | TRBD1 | CASSSDRGPGGYTF | TGTGCCAGCAGCTCTGACAGGGGGCCGGGGGGCTACACCTTC
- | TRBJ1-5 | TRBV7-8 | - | CASSQRSGRDSNQPQHF | TGTGCCAGCAGCCAACGGTCCGGGAGGGATAGCAATCAGCCCCAGCATTTT
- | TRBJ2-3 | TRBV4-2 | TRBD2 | CASSQGAGGANTQYF | TGTGCCAGCAGCCAGGGAGCGGGGGGTGCGAATACGCAGTATTTT
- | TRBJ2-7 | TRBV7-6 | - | CASSLSGVGEQYF | TGTGCCAGCAGCTTATCAGGGGTCGGCGAGCAGTACTTC
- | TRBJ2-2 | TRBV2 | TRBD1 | CASKGQLNTGELFF | TGTGCCAGCAAGGGACAGCTTAACACCGGGGAGCTGTTTTTT
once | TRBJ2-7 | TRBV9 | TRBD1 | CASSARQGAGEQYF | TGTGCCAGCAGCGCCCGACAGGGGGCAGGCGAGCAGTACTTC
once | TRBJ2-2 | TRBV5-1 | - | CASSGSAANTGELFF | TGCGCCAGCAGCGGGTCAGCGGCGAACACCGGGGAGCTGTTTTTT
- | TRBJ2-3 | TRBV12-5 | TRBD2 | CASGYRVSGNADTQYF | TGTGCTAGTGGTTACCGGGTTAGCGGGAATGCAGATACGCAGTATTTT
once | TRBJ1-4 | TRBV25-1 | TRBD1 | CASSEYGQGGHEKLFF | TGTGCCAGCAGTGAATATGGACAGGGAGGGCATGAAAAACTGTTTTTT
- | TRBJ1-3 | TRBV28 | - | CASSSPGRGGNSGNTIYF | TGTGCCAGCAGTTCGCCCGGTAGAGGGGGGAACTCTGGAAACACCATATATTTT